This TCR beta chain was profiled in a study of blood T cell repertoires in COVID-19. Study as a whole: COVID-19 samples, acute and convalescent, were from the United States, Italy and Spain. Sources were T cells, B-cell-depleted T cells, or PBMCs; the material itself was cDNA or gDNA.

Per the original methods: Amplification of reference gene primers was used by the study to estimate nucleated cell counts. Assay: immunoSEQ multiplex PCR; the TCRdb copy retains only in-frame clones and omits some. That table furnishes V, J and clone size, whereas the DNA furnished D and trimming. The sample has some 31,000 clones, over 90% seen once. The germline V gene has CDR1 MGHRA and CDR2 YSYEKL. The CDR3 sequence is 14 residues long. Trimming stripped 4 bases from V and 4 bases from J, with 13 bases between. The specimen sequenced was peripheral blood. This sequence was found in a human donor in a cohort sampled during active COVID-19. The V gene is TRBV4-1, the J gene TRBJ1-1; D remains unclear. DNA of the CDR3: TGCGCCAGCAGCCTCAGGTCGGATCTCACTGAAGCTTTCTTT. Translation gives CASSLRSDLTEAFF.